Shown below are 32 T cell receptor beta chains from a single sample sequenced in a study of blood T cell repertoires in COVID-19 (dated by TCRdb to the early 2020s). The library was built by means of the immunoSEQ multiplex PCR assay. This immuneACCESS table, as held by TCRdb, lists in-frame sequences with V and J called but not all clones. Of the missing ones, under half trace to an unresolved V gene in checked studies; the others have no known cause. This sample is represented by some 100,000 clones; about 87% of them were singletons. The ten most abundant clones make up 5.5% to 8.5% of the sample. Sequencing input: peripheral blood. The source is a woman in her 50s with acute or convalescent COVID-19.

V gene TRBV9 combines with J gene TRBJ1-4; 7 bases are a match to TRBD1. V shed 3 bases and J 3 bases; nucleotides not matched to a gene: 5. The germline gives CDR1 SGDLS, CDR2 YYNGEE. The CDR3 sequence is 15 residues long. The chain's CDR3 is CASSGTGVANEKLFF. DNA for the CDR3: TGTGCCAGCAGCGGTACAGGGGTTGCTAATGAAAAACTGTTTTTT.

CDR3 nucleotides: TGTGCCAGCAGTGAATCCATGACAGTAAACATTCAGTACTTC. Amino acids: CASSESMTVNIQYF. This chain uses TRBV2 with TRBJ2-4; D possibly corresponds to TRBD1 (5 bases). The CDR3 is 14 amino acids. The germline V gene has CDR1 SNHLY and CDR2 FYNNEI. The V end was cut by 2 bases, the J end by 6 bases, with 11 bases between.

V and J are TRBV7-9 and TRBJ1-2; tentative D call: TRBD1 (6 bases). V dropped 4 bases and J dropped 3 bases, with 15 bases sitting between them. Per germline, CDR1 SEHNR and CDR2 FQNEAQ (reference sequence). The CDR3 loop spans 15 amino acids. CDR3: CASSSSGRGDYGYTF. CDR3 bases: TGTGCCAGCAGCTCTTCTGGCAGGGGTGACTATGGCTACACCTTC. Looking up the rest from reference TRBV7-9 and TRBJ1-2 gives the full variable domain: DTGVSQNPRHKITKRGQNVTFRCDPISEHNRLYWYRQTLGQGPEFLTYFQNEAQLEKSRLLSDRFSAERPKGSFSTLEIQRTEQGDSAMYLCASSSSGRGDYGYTFGSGTRLTVV.

The chain recombines TRBV7-2 with TRBJ1-1; D is possibly TRBD1 (6 bases). The ends were cut back, 4 bases at V and 6 bases at J, with 12 bases in the middle. The CDR3 sequence is 13 residues long. Germline values: CDR1 SGHTA, CDR2 FQGNSA. The CDR3 loop is CASSSRGGPEAFF. CDR3 bases: TGTGCCAGCAGCTCCCGGGGGGGCCCTGAAGCTTTCTTT.

V gene TRBV5-4 combines with J gene TRBJ1-3, with D hard to call. The V gene lost 0 bases and the J gene lost 0 bases, with 10 bases spanning the gap. The germline CDR1 and CDR2 sequences are SGHNT and YYREEE (reference sequence). The CDR3 totals 16 residues. The CDR3 DNA sequence: TGTGCCAGCAGCTTGGAGAGGGAGAGCTCTGGAAACACCATATATTTT. It is translated as CASSLERESSGNTIYF. Together with reference TRBV5-4 and TRBJ1-3, the CDR3 gives the full variable domain: ETGVTQSPTHLIKTRGQQVTLRCSSQSGHNTVSWYQQALGQGPQFIFQYYREEENGRGNFPPRFSGLQFPNYSSELNVNALELDDSALYLCASSLERESSGNTIYFGEGSWLTVV.

V is TRBV2 and J is TRBJ2-1; 13 bases map to TRBD2. The V gene's germline CDR1 is SNHLY and CDR2 FYNNEI. V lost 0 bases to trimming and J lost 6 bases; unmatched junction nucleotides: 2. The CDR3 totals 16 residues. CDR3 protein: CASSEAGLAGANEQFF. The DNA for the CDR3 is TGTGCCAGCAGTGAAGCTGGACTAGCGGGGGCCAATGAGCAGTTCTTC.

The chain joins TRBV18 to TRBJ1-2, with D hard to call. V was trimmed by 6 bases and J by 0 bases, leaving 11 bases between them. The CDR3 contains 14 residues. The germline V gene has CDR1 KGHSH and CDR2 LQKENI. The CDR3 nucleotides are TGTGCCAGCTCCCCTTCCGGGGCTAACTATGGCTACACCTTC. Protein: CASSPSGANYGYTF.

The chain combines TRBV15 with TRBJ1-1, with D unresolved. In germline, CDR1 is LNHNV, CDR2 YYDKDF (reference sequence). The germline V and J ends were trimmed by 0 bases and 6 bases, with 17 bases remaining between them. This CDR3 has 16 amino acids. CDR3: CATSRDLGGGRAEAFF. CDR3 DNA sequence: TGTGCCACCAGCAGAGATTTGGGTGGCGGCCGCGCTGAAGCTTTCTTT.

The chain carries TRBV5-5 and TRBJ1-4; 7 bases match TRBD1. The ends lost 1 base at V and 8 bases at J; junction bases unmatched: 5. Germline V gene data show CDR1 as SGHKS and CDR2 as YYEKEE (reference sequence). This CDR3 is built from 14 residues. The DNA of the CDR3 is TGTGCCAGCAGCTTGAAGGGGGCATGGGAAAAACTGTTTTTT. It translates to CASSLKGAWEKLFF.

V usage is TRBV5-1 and J usage is TRBJ2-5; perhaps TRBD1 as D (6 bases). The CDR3 loop spans 14 amino acids. From germline, CDR1 is SGHRS and CDR2 YFSETQ. The V and J ends lost 3 bases and 1 base respectively, with 10 bases between them. CDR3 sequence (DNA): TGCGCCAGCAGCTACGGACAGTCCCAAGAGACCCAGTACTTC. Protein sequence: CASSYGQSQETQYF.

The V and J genes are TRBV7-8 and TRBJ2-2; tentatively, D is TRBD2 (5 bases). The CDR3 spans 16 residues. The germline V gene encodes CDR1 SGHVS and CDR2 FQNEAQ. Trimming shortened V by 8 bases and J by 4 bases, and 20 bases separated the two germline ends. The CDR3 sequence: CASLKGTSGSTGELFF. CDR3 DNA: TGTGCCAGCTTAAAGGGCACTTCGGGGAGCACCGGGGAGCTGTTTTTT.

This rearrangement joins TRBV7-3 to TRBJ2-7; perhaps TRBD1 as D (5 bases). With 5 bases removed from V and 2 bases from J, the gap between germline ends came to 19 bases. The CDR3 extends over 16 amino acids. Germline V lookup: CDR1 SGHTA, CDR2 FQGTGA. The CDR3: CASSPRPTESTYEQYF. Here the CDR3 DNA reads TGTGCCAGCAGCCCTCGGCCGACAGAGTCAACCTACGAGCAGTACTTC.

V and J are TRBV9 and TRBJ1-1; tentative D call: TRBD1 (5 bases). This CDR3 is built from 14 residues. Trimming took 0 bases from V and 2 from J, leaving 8 bases between them. Germline CDR1 SGDLS, CDR2 YYNGEE. The CDR3, as DNA: TGTGCCAGCAGCGTAGTGGGACTTAACACTGAAGCTTTCTTT. Its translation: CASSVVGLNTEAFF.

The rearrangement joins TRBV9 to TRBJ1-2, with TRBD1 matching 8 bases. The CDR3 has 15 residues. CDR1 and CDR2 from the germline V gene are SGDLS and YYNGEE. V gave up 2 bases and J gave up 4 bases; unmatched junction bases: 7. CDR3 loop: CASSVATGAFYGYTF. DNA for the CDR3: TGTGCCAGCAGCGTTGCGACAGGGGCGTTCTATGGCTACACCTTC.

This chain connects TRBV24-1 to TRBJ2-4, with TRBD2 identical over 14 bases. V lost 2 bases and J lost 5; bases outside the gene matches: 4. Germline CDR1 KGHDR, CDR2 SFDVKD. The CDR3 extends over 17 amino acids. In DNA form, the CDR3 reads TGTGCCACCAGTGATTCCGGGACTAGCGGGGGCCAAAACATTCAGTACTTC. Translating it yields CATSDSGTSGGQNIQYF.

In the case of this clone: The germline gene is not matched at one end of the junction; a read error may be the cause. The gene calls are TRBV7-2 and TRBJ2-7; unclear D gene. Germline CDR1 is SGHTA and CDR2 is FQGNSA. The CDR3 covers 14 residues. The CDR3 spells CASSVADGSYEQYF. CDR3 coding DNA: TGTGCCAGCAGCGTAGCAGACGGGTCCTACGAGCAGTACTTC.

In its sample, this clone was seen a few times. The chain couples TRBV19 to TRBJ1-2; a weak D match, TRBD1 (5 bases). The CDR3 is made up of 13 amino acids. V was shortened by 2 bases and J by 2 bases, with 6 bases between the two germline ends. The germline CDR1 and CDR2 sequences are LNHDA and SQIVND (reference sequence). CDR3 residues: CASSISGNYGYTF. The DNA for the CDR3 is TGTGCCAGTAGTATATCAGGGAACTATGGCTACACCTTC.

V is TRBV2 and J is TRBJ2-1; D is undetermined. Germline CDR1 and CDR2: SNHLY and FYNNEI. Trimming left V 8 bases short and J 4 bases short, with 6 bases between. The CDR3 is made up of 11 amino acids. CDR3 loop: CASGLYNEQFF. CDR3 nucleotides: TGTGCCAGCGGGCTATACAATGAGCAGTTCTTC.

The chain combines TRBV7-9 with TRBJ1-1; the match to TRBD1 covers 7 bases. CDR1 and CDR2 from the germline V gene are SEHNR and FQNEAQ (reference sequence). The CDR3 spans 14 residues. V was pared by 3 bases and J by 4 bases, with 5 bases of the junction left unmatched. CDR3 bases: TGTGCCAGCAGCTTCGAGGCAGGGGGCACTGAAGCTTTCTTT. Amino acid sequence: CASSFEAGGTEAFF.

This rearrangement joins TRBV6-6 to TRBJ1-3; 11 bases align to TRBD1. Trimming cost V 2 bases and J 4 bases; bases outside gene matches: 4. Germline-derived CDR1 and CDR2 are MNHNY and SVGAGI (reference sequence). The CDR3 sequence is 16 residues long. Written as DNA, the CDR3 is TGTGCCAGCAGTTACGGACAGGGGGCGGGAGGAAACACCATATATTTT. It yields the protein CASSYGQGAGGNTIYF.

Note on this clone: A much bigger clone sits one base away, suggesting this may be a read error. This rearrangement joins TRBV30 to TRBJ1-1, with D possibly TRBD1 on 5 matching bases. The V gene's germline CDR1 is GTSNPN and CDR2 SVGIG (reference sequence). The V gene lost 2 bases and the J gene lost 1 base, with 8 bases spanning the gap. The CDR3 has 13 residues. The CDR3 DNA reads TGTGCCTGGAGTCCGACAGAGAACACTGAAGCTTTCTTT. Translated: CAWSPTENTEAFF.

The chain recombines TRBV5-8 with TRBJ2-7; TRBD1 might be the D (6 bases). Germline V gives CDR1 SGHTS, CDR2 YDEGEE. The ends were cut back, 8 bases at V and 3 bases at J, with 9 bases in the middle. This CDR3 region has 11 residues. Written as DNA, the CDR3 is TGTGCCAGTACAGGGTACTACGAGCAGTACTTC. Its protein product is CASTGYYEQYF.

This clone was seen a single time. The rearrangement joins TRBV30 to TRBJ2-2; D gene unclear. This CDR3 has 13 residues. V lost 6 bases and J lost 0, with 8 bases in between. The germline V gene encodes CDR1 GTSNPN and CDR2 SVGIG (reference sequence). The CDR3 DNA reads as TGTGCCTGCTCGCACACGAACACCGGGGAGCTGTTTTTT. Amino acids: CACSHTNTGELFF.

The V and J genes are TRBV28 and TRBJ1-1; D might be TRBD1 (5 bases). V lost 6 bases and J 2 bases, leaving 16 bases between the germline ends. Germline V gives CDR1 MDHEN, CDR2 SYDVKM. CDR3 length: 15 amino acids. CDR3 bases: TGTGCCAGCAGCCCTAACCTGGGACTTAACACTGAAGCTTTCTTT. This codes for CASSPNLGLNTEAFF.

This chain uses TRBV12-3 or TRBV12-4 with TRBJ2-5; the match to TRBD1 covers 7 bases. The CDR3 extends over 13 amino acids. The V gene end was trimmed by 4 bases and the J gene end by 2 bases; junction bases not matched to a gene: 1. Here the CDR3 DNA reads TGTGCCAGCAGTTGGACAGGACAAGAGACCCAGTACTTC. Encoded protein: CASSWTGQETQYF.

The chain employs TRBV18 and TRBJ2-7; TRBD1 matches at 7 bases. The length of the CDR3 is 15 residues. Germline V gene data show CDR1 as KGHSH and CDR2 as LQKENI. The V and J ends lost 0 bases and 3 bases, in that order; junction bases with no gene match: 5. CDR3 in DNA: TGTGCCAGCTCACCACCGGGACAGTCGCTCTACGAGCAGTACTTC. Amino acids: CASSPPGQSLYEQYF.

The CDR3 DNA sequence: TGTGCCAGCAGCTCGGGTTACACTGAAGCTTTCTTT. Residues: CASSSGYTEAFF. This chain joins TRBV5-4 and TRBJ1-1; no reliable D call. The CDR3 is 12 residues long. V lost 3 bases and J lost 3, with 6 bases in between. Germline CDR1 and CDR2: SGHNT and YYREEE (reference sequence).

The CDR3 DNA follows: TGTGCCAGCAGCTTAAGGGGCAGTTCGGATGGCTACACCTTC. This translates into CASSLRGSSDGYTF. The chain joins TRBV7-3 to TRBJ1-2; D might be TRBD1 (5 bases). This CDR3 region has 14 residues. Deletions cut 1 base from V and 6 bases from J, with 12 bases between. In germline, CDR1 is SGHTA, CDR2 FQGTGA.

The rearrangement joins TRBV18 to TRBJ2-7; TRBD1 matches 8 bases. The CDR3 runs 15 residues. Germline CDR1 reads KGHSH; CDR2 reads LQKENI. J lost 2 bases, V lost 2 bases, and 5 bases had no gene match. The CDR3 region is CASSPVRTGTYEQYF. CDR3 nucleotides: TGTGCCAGCTCACCAGTTCGGACAGGGACCTACGAGCAGTACTTC.

This chain links TRBV7-9 with TRBJ2-5, with 7 positions matching TRBD2. This CDR3 has 14 amino acids. The germline gives CDR1 SEHNR, CDR2 FQNEAQ (reference sequence). The V segment lost 1 base and the J segment 5 bases; nucleotides outside the gene matches: 4. The CDR3 DNA sequence: TGTGCCAGCAGCTTAGGGGAGGGAAGGGAGACCCAGTACTTC. It encodes CASSLGEGRETQYF.

The V and J genes are TRBV15 and TRBJ1-5, with 10 bases matching TRBD1. The germline CDR1 and CDR2 sequences are LNHNV and YYDKDF (reference sequence). CDR3 length: 15 amino acids. V dropped 5 bases and J dropped 6; count of bases not matched to a gene: 7. In DNA form, the CDR3 reads TGTGCCACCAGCCGGGACAGGGGAAGGGGTCAGCCCCAGCATTTT. It encodes CATSRDRGRGQPQHF.

This clone was recorded only once. The chain recombines TRBV6-1 with TRBJ1-2, with 11 bases that match TRBD1. Trimming at V came to 2 bases and at J to 5 bases, leaving 4 bases not matched to a gene. The CDR3 has 15 amino acids. The V gene's germline CDR1 is MNHNS and CDR2 SASEGT. In DNA form, the CDR3 reads TGTGCCAGCAGTGAATGGGGGACAGGGGGGTATGGCTACACCTTC. Its translation is CASSEWGTGGYGYTF.